A single sample is the source of the 5 T cell receptor beta chains below, sequenced in a study of neurological immune-mediated disorders. MiXCR, run by TCRdb on the 5' RACE reads, gives a single entry per CDR3 protein. The sample lists about 62,000 distinct CDR3 sequences; around 5% were seen once. The sample taken for sequencing was PBMCs. The source of these receptors is a woman in her forties or fifties with multiple sclerosis.

This clonotype was found many times. The CDR3 DNA reads as TGCGCCAGCAGCGGACACGGCGGGGGGACAGATACGCAGTATTTT. Translating it yields CASSGHGGGTDTQYF. The rearrangement uses TRBV5-1 and TRBJ2-3, with 8 bases identical to TRBD2. The CDR3 is 15 residues long. V gave up 4 bases and J gave up 3 bases; unmatched junction bases: 7. From germline, CDR1 is SGHRS and CDR2 YFSETQ.

This clonotype was recorded many times. The V and J genes are TRBV28 and TRBJ2-4, with TRBD1 as a possible D gene (5 bases). The CDR3 is 14 residues long. In germline, CDR1 is MDHEN, CDR2 SYDVKM. V was trimmed by 2 bases and J by 6 bases, leaving 11 bases between them. CDR3 region: CASSLIGHGNIQYF. DNA for the CDR3: TGTGCCAGCAGTTTAATAGGACATGGAAACATTCAGTACTTC.

This clonotype appeared many times. V usage is TRBV29-1 and J usage is TRBJ1-1, with 9 bases fitting TRBD1. V was pared by 4 bases and J by 12 bases, with 9 bases of the junction left unmatched. The germline V gene encodes CDR1 SQVTM and CDR2 ANQGSEA. CDR3 length: 12 residues. The CDR3 sequence: CSVVTGGQGTFF. The CDR3 nucleotides are TGCAGCGTTGTTACAGGGGGCCAAGGGACTTTCTTT.

This clonotype came up many times. CDR3: CASSHYGGGLYNEQFF. DNA of the CDR3: TGTGCCAGCAGCCATTATGGCGGGGGGCTTTACAATGAGCAGTTCTTC. V and J are TRBV7-3 and TRBJ2-1; 8 bases agree with TRBD2. The CDR3 extends over 16 amino acids. Germline assignment: CDR1 SGHTA and CDR2 FQGTGA. The V and J ends lost 5 bases and 4 bases, in that order; junction bases with no gene match: 10.

This clonotype appeared many times. The J gene is TRBJ1-6, the V gene TRBV28; perhaps TRBD1 as D (5 bases). The V and J ends lost 5 bases and 10 bases respectively, with 15 bases between them. CDR3 length: 14 amino acids. Germline V gene data show CDR1 as MDHEN and CDR2 as SYDVKM. CDR3 nucleotide sequence: TGTGCCAGCAGTCAAACTGACAGAGTCTCACCCCTCCACTTT. Protein: CASSQTDRVSPLHF.